Each of the 6 T cell receptor beta chains below was sequenced from the same sample in a study of CD8 T cells in Susac syndrome. The RNA input was roughly 0.45 to 1 ug, and it was reverse transcribed with random hexamers. TCRdb passed the immunoSEQ multiplex PCR reads through MiXCR, listing each CDR3 protein once. The table lists about 140,000 distinct CDR3 sequences, approximately 95% of them singletons. Sequenced input: CD4+ T cells from PBMCs. The receptors were sampled from a human donor with Susac syndrome.

The genes are TRBV20-1 and TRBJ2-3, with 9 bases fitting TRBD1. The CDR3 length is 14 residues. V lost 3 bases and J lost 6; bases outside the gene matches: 7. Germline loops: CDR1 DFQATT, CDR2 SNEGSKA (reference sequence). The CDR3 loop is CSASSGQGSDTQYF. CDR3 DNA: TGCAGTGCTAGCTCGGGACAGGGTTCGGATACGCAGTATTTT.

The rearrangement links TRBV20-1 to TRBJ1-5, with D maybe TRBD1 (6 bases). The CDR3 has 15 residues. CDR1 is DFQATT, CDR2 SNEGSKA, per germline (reference sequence). V was pared by 1 base and J by 0 bases, with 10 bases between. For the CDR3, the DNA is TGCAGTGCTAGAGGGACAGAGGATAGCAATCAGCCCCAGCATTTT. As protein: CSARGTEDSNQPQHF.

The chain recombines TRBV18 with TRBJ2-4, with D possibly matching TRBD2 (6 bases). Trimming took 1 base from V and 0 from J, leaving 10 bases between them. The germline CDR1 and CDR2 sequences are KGHSH and LQKENI. This CDR3 is built from 16 residues. This CDR3 reads CASSPRGTLAKNIQYF. The CDR3 DNA reads TGTGCCAGCTCACCACGGGGGACTTTAGCCAAAAACATTCAGTACTTC.

The chain combines TRBV20-1 with TRBJ2-7, with unresolved D. The CDR3 loop spans 13 amino acids. The ends were cut back, 1 base at V and 5 bases at J, with 12 bases in the middle. CDR1 is DFQATT, CDR2 SNEGSKA, per germline (reference sequence). This CDR3 is CSARGASRDEQYF. Written as DNA, the CDR3 is TGCAGTGCTAGAGGGGCGAGCCGGGACGAGCAGTACTTC.

The chain combines TRBV2 with TRBJ2-2, with D possibly called TRBD1 or TRBD2 (6 bases each). The V end was cut by 4 bases, the J end by 4 bases, with 13 bases between. Germline CDR1 reads SNHLY; CDR2 reads FYNNEI. The CDR3 sequence is 15 residues long. For the CDR3, the DNA is TGTGCCAGCAGTGGTGTTGGAGGGGGCACCGGGGAGCTGTTTTTT. Amino acid sequence: CASSGVGGGTGELFF.

The V and J genes are TRBV10-3 and TRBJ2-5; unclear D gene. Germline assignment: CDR1 ENHRY and CDR2 SYGVKD. Trimming stripped 11 bases from V and 1 base from J, with 17 bases between. The CDR3 spans 14 residues. CDR3 sequence reads: CAAGRDLFQETQYF. In DNA, the CDR3 is TGTGCCGCCGGACGAGACCTCTTCCAAGAGACCCAGTACTTC.